This T cell receptor beta chain is drawn from a study of blood T cell repertoires in COVID-19 (dated by TCRdb to 2018 to 2020). Context from the whole study: Collaborator samples came from the United States, Italy and Spain and covered acute and convalescent phases of COVID-19. The prospective study material was composed of cDNA or gDNA derived from T cells, B-cell-depleted T cells, or PBMCs. Deeply sampled blood TCRbeta repertoires from subjects exposed to, actively infected with, or recovered from COVID-19 were included in the dataset. A freely available public database, intended as a resource for researchers studying the immune response to SARS-CoV-2, is where the repertoires were released. The samples were drawn from the first 160 participants of the ongoing ImmuneRACE study and from 1,200 or so subjects provided by 6 global collaborators. Nearly every sample came with metadata listing a de-identified subject ID, COVID-19 status, age in years and sex. HLA class I and class II types, where available, came from metadata supplied by the sample provider rather than from assay-based typing.

Notes on this clone: No antigen is known for it. Qualities for individual bases were not recorded, and no much larger clone is one base off.

TCRbeta CDR3 regions were amplified from genomic DNA using the immunoSEQ Assay, a bias-controlled multiplex PCR. In the authors' own workflow: Within the assay, amplification of reference gene primers was used to estimate how many nucleated cells each sample contained. Sequence reads were collapsed and filtered to measure the absolute abundance of every unique TCRbeta CDR3 rearrangement. Productive Simpson clonality was computed per sample as the square root of Simpson's diversity index over productive rearrangements. Sourced from immuneACCESS, this table was stored by TCRdb with only in-frame sequences that have V and J called. A share of the clones is absent; for the studies checked, an unresolved V gene accounts for under half, and the remainder has no known explanation. V and J calls and clone size follow that table, whereas D and trimming were derived from the DNA. Present in this sample are fewer than 500,000 clones, 70% to 90% of which were seen just once. The ten largest clones capture less than 0.95% of the sample.

Trimming removed 2 bases from V and 6 bases from J; the gene matches leave 4 bases unexplained. The CDR3 numbers 14 residues from cysteine through phenylalanine. Only the CDR3 part of the read is kept: 42 bases, read in frame from the first base. Based on the germline V gene (reference sequence), the CDR1 and CDR2 sequences are MNHEY and SMNVEV. General conclusions and limits of the study: The quantity of clinical and demographic metadata differed by source and by participant and was supplied without curation.

In Seattle, one collaborating source enrolled patients while the infection was active and tracked those patients longitudinally over the course of disease. Each collaborating institution followed its own protocols to collect whole blood in K2EDTA tubes. For TCRbeta analysis, collaborator samples were shipped as frozen whole blood, as isolated PBMCs, or as DNA extracted from either sample type. The receptor was isolated from a young man with COVID-19, enrolled during active disease. This chain joins TRBV27 to TRBJ2-3; 8 junctional bases match TRBD1. Sequenced input: peripheral blood. Here is the DNA: TGTGCCAGCAGTTTAGGACAGGGAGGCGATACGCAGTATTTT. This is translated as CASSLGQGGDTQYF.